The source of this T cell receptor beta chain is a study of regulatory T cells in long-lasting Graves disease. Trimming shortened V by 3 bases and J by 6 bases, and 16 bases separated the two germline ends. This CDR3 has 15 residues. Germline CDR1 LNHDA, CDR2 SQIVND (reference sequence). Time point specified: newly diagnosed GD, antithyroid drugs for less than 3 months. Extracted PBMC RNA gave rise to the TCR library. Relying on iRepertoire HTBI primers and Arm-PCR of CDR3 regions, the team built TCR beta libraries. TCRdb re-derived calls from the multiplex PCR reads in MiXCR, one entry per CDR3 protein. The sample lists 400,000 to 500,000 distinct CDR3 sequences; 15% to 20% were seen once. The same data also contributed to another study, on T cells in Graves' hyperthyroidism and ophthalmopathy. That study adds: Diagnostic decisions used clinical symptoms, serum thyroxine and TRAb, thyroid ultrasound and orbital computed tomography. In validation, the model predicted ophthalmopathy. These predictions came a median about 6 months before onset.

Sequences were derived from peripheral blood mononuclear cells (PBMCs), sampled at new diagnosis, from a patient treated with antithyroid drugs. This TCR derives from a woman aged 30 to 39 with Graves disease. The chain links TRBV19 to TRBJ2-3; D is perhaps TRBD1 (6 bases). CDR3 coding DNA: TGTGCCAGTAGTATTCGCGGACAGTCGGCGGATACGCAGTATTTT. Its translation: CASSIRGQSADTQYF.